This T cell receptor (beta chain) comes out of a study of cytomegalovirus exposure and HLA in healthy donors. Study overall: An analysis done earlier identified about 120 million unique TCR beta sequences from about 179 million T cells. Around 80 million unique TCR sequences came from HLA-typed donors in an early release. Study-wide results and limits: A later analysis, which compared TCR beta chains of equal frequency, found the HLA-associated ones more clonally expanded.

This clone was seen only once. What it binds is not known. With 60 Vbeta and 13 Jbeta primers, the PCR was carried out. Per the authors' pipeline: Counted up in a later analysis, unique TCR beta chains came to around 80 million, with around 12 million shared. This table comes from immunoSEQ multiplex PCR, and its TCRdb copy is limited to in-frame clones, with some not included. V and J calls and clone size are copied from that table; D and trimming were computed from the DNA. Seen here are over 80,000 clones, 82% observed once, and the top ten hold 3% to 4%. This CDR3 is 12 amino acids long. Deletions cut 7 bases from V and 5 bases from J, with 10 bases between. Germline V CDR1 and CDR2: MNHNS, SASEGT.

The chain joins TRBV6-1 to TRBJ2-3; D gene unclear. Specimen: PBMCs. The TCR was taken from a man between 45 and 60 years old in good health and CMV-seronegative. As DNA, the CDR3 is TGTGCCAGCATCTTCCGGAGAGATACGCAGTATTTT. It yields the protein CASIFRRDTQYF.